This note documents a single TCR beta chain sequence. Antigen unknown. Between the trimmed V and J ends, which lost 3 bases and 7 bases, there was a span of 10 bases. The CDR3 length is 14 residues. Per the germline V gene, CDR1 is SNHLY and CDR2 is FYNNEI. This entry comes from a study of T cells in Graves' hyperthyroidism and ophthalmopathy. General study results and limits: Within blood appeared most thyroid clonotypes that had expanded above 0.001.

Amplification yielded TCR beta CDR3 regions, with RNA transcripts as the source. First-round RT-PCR targeting the TCR CDR3 was performed with the HTBI primer set. TCRdb reprocessed the multiplex PCR reads via MiXCR and lists one record per CDR3 protein. The sample has 450,000 to 700,000 distinct CDR3 sequences; 35% to 55% are singletons. The clonotype was recovered from an adult woman with Graves' disease, either hyperthyroidism or ophthalmopathy (not recorded which). The sample taken for sequencing was peripheral blood or thyroid tissue (not recorded which). V is TRBV2 and J is TRBJ1-6; D is unresolved. The CDR3 sequence: CASSDPRKNSPLHF. In DNA form, the CDR3 reads TGTGCCAGCAGTGATCCCCGGAAGAATTCACCCCTCCACTTT. Using reference TRBV2 and TRBJ1-6 for the parts outside the CDR3, the full variable domain is EPEVTQTPSHQVTQMGQEVILRCVPISNHLYFYWYRQILGQKVEFLVSFYNNEISEKSEIFDDQFSVERPDGSNFTLKIRSTKLEDSAMYFCASSDPRKNSPLHFGNGTRLTVT.